One and the same sample provided the 8 T cell receptor beta chains below, sequenced in a study of T cell responses to AZD1222 COVID-19 vaccine. The method was immunoSEQ multiplex PCR; TCRdb's version includes in-frame clones alone and lacks a portion of them. The sample yields some 130,000 clones, approximately 90% seen once. The sequencing here drew on peripheral blood, taken on day 0 of AZD1222 vaccination. The receptors derive from an adult in good health.

This clone was detected a few times. This sequence joins TRBV27 and TRBJ1-1; a weak D match, TRBD1 (5 bases). Germline CDR1 is MNHEY and CDR2 is SMNVEV (reference sequence). The CDR3 sequence is 13 residues long. V was clipped by 5 bases and J by 3 bases, with 10 bases between them. The CDR3 bases are TGTGCCAGCAGTCATGCGGGACACACTGAAGCTTTCTTT. Amino acids: CASSHAGHTEAFF.

The V and J genes are TRBV7-2 and TRBJ1-2; no firm D call. Trimming stripped 1 base from V and 6 bases from J, with 12 bases between. This CDR3 contains 14 residues. Looked up from germline, CDR1 is SGHTA and CDR2 is FQGNSA. The CDR3 region has the DNA TGTGCCAGCAGCTTAGTAGGCAGTAATAATGGCTACACCTTC. Its translation: CASSLVGSNNGYTF.

The V and J genes are TRBV3-1 (or the pseudogene TRBV3-2) and TRBJ1-3, with D hard to call. CDR3 length equals 16 residues. Germline assignment: CDR1 LGHDT and CDR2 YNNKEL (reference sequence). Between the trimmed V and J ends, which lost 0 bases and 6 bases, there was a span of 15 bases. CDR3 nucleotide sequence: TGTGCCAGCAGCCAAGATTTTAGTGGACGGAAAAACACCATATATTTT. This encodes CASSQDFSGRKNTIYF.

J is TRBJ1-4 and V is TRBV19; D may be TRBD1 (5 bases). The germline V and J ends were trimmed by 4 bases and 7 bases, with 19 bases remaining between them. The CDR3 runs to 16 residues. Germline V gene lookup returns CDR1 LNHDA and CDR2 SQIVND (reference sequence). The CDR3 loop is CASSTSRGVVGEKLFF. The CDR3 coding sequence is TGTGCCAGTAGTACCTCCCGGGGGGTAGTAGGTGAAAAACTGTTTTTT.

The chain uses TRBV11-2 and TRBJ2-7; the D call may be TRBD1 or TRBD2 (5 bases each). V shed 0 bases and J shed 6 bases, with 18 bases lying between them. The CDR3 contains 16 residues. Germline values: CDR1 SGHAT, CDR2 FQNNGV. CDR3 DNA: TGTGCCAGCAGCTTAGACAGGGTTGGATTCGGGATCGAGCAGTACTTC. It encodes CASSLDRVGFGIEQYF.

This sequence joins TRBV7-7 and TRBJ2-7, with 7 nucleotides matching TRBD1. The CDR3 covers 12 residues. The germline V gene encodes CDR1 SSHAT and CDR2 FNYEAQ (reference sequence). The trim removed 5 bases at V and 7 bases at J, leaving 5 bases unmatched. CDR3 in amino acids: CASSGMTGEQYF. In DNA, the CDR3 is TGTGCCAGCAGCGGCATGACAGGGGAGCAGTACTTC.

The rearrangement joins TRBV11-3 to TRBJ1-1; D is perhaps TRBD1 (6 bases). The CDR3 totals 15 residues. Per the germline V gene, CDR1 is SGHNT and CDR2 is YENEEA. V lost 5 bases and J lost 6, with 19 bases in between. Written as DNA, the CDR3 is TGTGCCAGCAGCCTAGGATACGGGGGCGGGTCTGAAGCTTTCTTT. Translating gives CASSLGYGGGSEAFF.

The chain uses TRBV19 and TRBJ1-1; D is undetermined. Trimming took off 1 base at V and 0 bases at J, with 3 bases between the two ends. The CDR3 loop spans 13 amino acids. In germline, CDR1 is LNHDA, CDR2 SQIVND (reference sequence). In nucleotides, the CDR3 is TGTGCCAGTAGTATAGTACTGAACACTGAAGCTTTCTTT. It encodes CASSIVLNTEAFF. Full variable domain (missing parts from reference TRBV19 and TRBJ1-1): DGGITQSPKYLFRKEGQNVTLSCEQNLNHDAMYWYRQDPGQGLRLIYYSQIVNDFQKGDIAEGYSVSREKKESFPLTVTSAQKNPTAFYLCASSIVLNTEAFFGQGTRLTVV.